The clone carrying this TCR beta chain was counted a single time. The sample is drawn from a study of neoadjuvant anti-PD-1 for oral cavity cancer. Across the whole study: Non-progressing patients received a fourth nivolumab dose near day 43, then surgery on days 50-56.

Clones were sequenced by immunoSEQ multiplex PCR, and TCRdb holds only the in-frame ones, with some missing. This table holds over 65,000 clones, about 85% found once. The CDR3 has 12 residues. The V end lost 3 bases, the J end lost 14 bases, and 11 bases lay between the germline ends. Looked up from germline, CDR1 is LNHNV and CDR2 is YYDKDF (reference sequence). Documented time point: after neoadjuvant nivolumab, at surgical resection. Sequencing was performed on PBMCs, taken after nivolumab (anti-PD-1) treatment. The chain uses TRBV15 and TRBJ2-6; D might be TRBD2 (5 bases). This sequence was found in a person aged 40-85 years with oral cavity squamous cell carcinoma. The CDR3 DNA sequence: TGTGCCACCAGCAGTGCTGCCGGGATCCTGACTTTC. It is translated as CATSSAAGILTF.